This T cell receptor beta chain comes out of a study of persistence of HIV-infected CD4 T cells. Findings of the study overall: The rare CMV-responding cells with HIV-1 proviruses were not separately TCR-sequenced.

The libraries were made with immunoSEQ version 4 in survey mode. Generated by immunoSEQ multiplex PCR, the TCRdb table keeps only in-frame clones and is missing some. The sample lists more than 30,000 clones; 82% were seen once. V was pared by 1 base and J by 9 bases, with 19 bases between. The germline V gene encodes CDR1 LGHNT and CDR2 FRNRAP. The length of the CDR3 is 17 residues. Points on this clone: The antigen is unknown.

Cells were stimulated with CMV-infected fibroblast lysates at 10 ug/mL. CD40L/CD69 double-negative CD45RO-high memory CD4+ T cells were collected. Stimulated PBMCs had first been depleted of CD8+ T cells. The sequence was collected from an adult woman with HIV who was CMV-seropositive. This chain links TRBV12-5 with TRBJ1-6; D is possibly TRBD1 (6 bases). Sequencing was performed on CD4+ T cells sorted from PBMCs after roughly 20-hour stimulation, taken from a patient who received antiretroviral therapy. The CDR3 spells CASGLDRGAGVRSPLHF. DNA for the CDR3: TGTGCTAGTGGTTTGGACCGGGGCGCAGGGGTACGTTCACCCCTCCACTTT.